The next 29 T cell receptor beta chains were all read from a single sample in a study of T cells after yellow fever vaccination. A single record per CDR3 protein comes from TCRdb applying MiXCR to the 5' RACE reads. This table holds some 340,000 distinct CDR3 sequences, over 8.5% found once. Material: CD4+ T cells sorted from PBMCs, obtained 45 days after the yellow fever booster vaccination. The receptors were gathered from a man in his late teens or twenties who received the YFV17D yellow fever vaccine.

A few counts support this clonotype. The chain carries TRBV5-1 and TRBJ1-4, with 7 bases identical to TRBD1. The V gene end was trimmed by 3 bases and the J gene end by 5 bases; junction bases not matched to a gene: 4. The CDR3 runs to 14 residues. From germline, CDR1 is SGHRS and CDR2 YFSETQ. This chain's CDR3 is CASSSTGLNEKLFF. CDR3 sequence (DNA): TGCGCCAGCAGCTCGACAGGGCTAAATGAAAAACTGTTTTTT.

CDR3 nucleotide sequence: TGTGCCAGTGCGACAGGGGGTTCTGGAAACACCATATATTTT. Translated, it gives CASATGGSGNTIYF. This chain joins TRBV19 and TRBJ1-3; 9 positions agree with TRBD1. The CDR3 loop spans 14 amino acids. The ends lost 8 bases at V and 1 base at J; junction bases unmatched: 3. Germline V gene data show CDR1 as LNHDA and CDR2 as SQIVND (reference sequence).

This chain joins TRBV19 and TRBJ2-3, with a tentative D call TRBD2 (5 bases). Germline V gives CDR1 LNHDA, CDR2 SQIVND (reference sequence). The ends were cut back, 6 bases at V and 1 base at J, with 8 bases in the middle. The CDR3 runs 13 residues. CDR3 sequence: CASRPRGTDTQYF. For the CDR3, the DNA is TGTGCCAGTAGGCCGCGGGGCACAGATACGCAGTATTTT. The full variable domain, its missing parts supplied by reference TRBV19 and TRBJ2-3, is DGGITQSPKYLFRKEGQNVTLSCEQNLNHDAMYWYRQDPGQGLRLIYYSQIVNDFQKGDIAEGYSVSREKKESFPLTVTSAQKNPTAFYLCASRPRGTDTQYFGPGTRLTVL.

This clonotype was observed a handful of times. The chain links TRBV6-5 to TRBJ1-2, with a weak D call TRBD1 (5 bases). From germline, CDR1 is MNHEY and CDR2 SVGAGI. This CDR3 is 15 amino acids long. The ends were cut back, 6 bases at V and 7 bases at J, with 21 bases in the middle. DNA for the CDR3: TGTGCCAGCAGCCGAGGCCCCTCGGGGACGAGTGGCTACACCTTC. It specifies CASSRGPSGTSGYTF.

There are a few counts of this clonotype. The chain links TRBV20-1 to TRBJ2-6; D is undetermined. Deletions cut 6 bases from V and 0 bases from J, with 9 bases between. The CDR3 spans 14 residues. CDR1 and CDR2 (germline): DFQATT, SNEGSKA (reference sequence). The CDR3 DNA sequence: TGCAGTGCACCTAAAAACTCTGGGGCCAACGTCCTGACTTTC. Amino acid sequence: CSAPKNSGANVLTF.

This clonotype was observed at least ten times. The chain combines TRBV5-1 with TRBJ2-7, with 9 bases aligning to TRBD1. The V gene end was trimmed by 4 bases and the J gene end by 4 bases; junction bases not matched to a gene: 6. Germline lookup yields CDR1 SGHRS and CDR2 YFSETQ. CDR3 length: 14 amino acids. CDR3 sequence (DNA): TGCGCCAGCAGCCACGGGACAGGGTCGTACGAGCAGTACTTC. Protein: CASSHGTGSYEQYF.

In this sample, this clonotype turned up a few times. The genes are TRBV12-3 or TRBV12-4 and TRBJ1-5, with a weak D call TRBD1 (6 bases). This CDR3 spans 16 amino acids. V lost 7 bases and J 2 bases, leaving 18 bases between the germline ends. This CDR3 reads CASTRGGGRRNQPQHF. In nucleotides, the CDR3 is TGTGCCAGCACCCGAGGGGGGGGTCGGCGCAATCAGCCCCAGCATTTT.

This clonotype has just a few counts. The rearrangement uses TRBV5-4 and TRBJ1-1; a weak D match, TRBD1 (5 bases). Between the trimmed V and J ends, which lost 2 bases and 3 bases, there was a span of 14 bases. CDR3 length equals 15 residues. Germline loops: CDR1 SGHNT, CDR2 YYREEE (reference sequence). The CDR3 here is CASSLPSRGHTEAFF. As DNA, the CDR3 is TGTGCCAGCAGCTTACCTTCAAGGGGCCACACTGAAGCTTTCTTT. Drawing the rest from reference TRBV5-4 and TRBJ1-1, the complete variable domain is ETGVTQSPTHLIKTRGQQVTLRCSSQSGHNTVSWYQQALGQGPQFIFQYYREEENGRGNFPPRFSGLQFPNYSSELNVNALELDDSALYLCASSLPSRGHTEAFFGQGTRLTVV.

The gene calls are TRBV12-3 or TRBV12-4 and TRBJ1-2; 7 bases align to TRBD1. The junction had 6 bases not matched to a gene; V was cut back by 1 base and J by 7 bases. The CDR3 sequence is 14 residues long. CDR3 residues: CASSLVGGASGYTF. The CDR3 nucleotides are TGTGCCAGCAGTTTAGTAGGGGGCGCGAGTGGCTACACCTTC.

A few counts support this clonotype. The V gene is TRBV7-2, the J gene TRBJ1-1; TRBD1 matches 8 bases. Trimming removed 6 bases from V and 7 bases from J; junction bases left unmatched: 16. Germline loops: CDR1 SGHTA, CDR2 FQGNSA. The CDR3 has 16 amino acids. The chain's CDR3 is CASSFFESRGQGEAFF. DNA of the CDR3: TGTGCCAGCAGTTTCTTTGAGAGCAGGGGGCAAGGTGAAGCTTTCTTT.

The DNA for the CDR3 is TGTGCCAGCAGTGAACTTAGGGGGAGCACTGAAGCTTTCTTT. Translating gives CASSELRGSTEAFF. The chain uses TRBV6-1 and TRBJ1-1; D possibly corresponds to TRBD1 (6 bases). The V gene's germline CDR1 is MNHNS and CDR2 SASEGT. The CDR3 has 14 residues. V lost 2 bases, J lost 4 bases, and 11 bases lay in between.

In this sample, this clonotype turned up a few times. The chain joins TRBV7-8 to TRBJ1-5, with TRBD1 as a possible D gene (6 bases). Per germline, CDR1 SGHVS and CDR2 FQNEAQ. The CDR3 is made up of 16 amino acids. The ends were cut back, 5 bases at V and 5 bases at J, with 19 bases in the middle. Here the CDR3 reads CASSRYREARYQPQHF. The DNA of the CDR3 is TGTGCCAGCAGCCGATACAGGGAAGCCCGCTATCAGCCCCAGCATTTT. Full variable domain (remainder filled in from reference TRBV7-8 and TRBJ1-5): GAGVSQSPRYKVAKRGQDVALRCDPISGHVSLFWYQQALGQGPEFLTYFQNEAQLDKSGLPSDRFFAERPEGSVSTLKIQRTQQEDSAVYLCASSRYREARYQPQHFGDGTRLSIL.

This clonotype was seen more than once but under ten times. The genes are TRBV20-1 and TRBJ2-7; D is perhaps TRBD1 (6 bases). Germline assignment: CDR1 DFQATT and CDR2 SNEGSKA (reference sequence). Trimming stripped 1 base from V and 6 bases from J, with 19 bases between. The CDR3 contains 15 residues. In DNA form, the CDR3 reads TGCAGTGCTAGAGTGAACAGGGCAACCCCTAGCGAGCAGTACGTC. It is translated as CSARVNRATPSEQYV.

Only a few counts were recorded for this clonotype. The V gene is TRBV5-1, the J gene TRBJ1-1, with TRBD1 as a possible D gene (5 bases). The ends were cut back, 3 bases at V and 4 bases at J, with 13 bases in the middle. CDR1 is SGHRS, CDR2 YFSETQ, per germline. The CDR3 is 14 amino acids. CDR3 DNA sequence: TGCGCCAGCAGCTCCGACAGTTATGGCACTGAAGCTTTCTTT. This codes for CASSSDSYGTEAFF. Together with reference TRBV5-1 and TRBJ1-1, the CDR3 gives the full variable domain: KAGVTQTPRYLIKTRGQQVTLSCSPISGHRSVSWYQQTPGQGLQFLFEYFSETQRNKGNFPGRFSGRQFSNSRSEMNVSTLELGDSALYLCASSSDSYGTEAFFGQGTRLTVV.

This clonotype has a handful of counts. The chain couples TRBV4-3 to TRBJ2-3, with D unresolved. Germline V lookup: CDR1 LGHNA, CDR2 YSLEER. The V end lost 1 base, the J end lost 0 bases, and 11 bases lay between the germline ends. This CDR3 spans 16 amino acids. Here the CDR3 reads CASSQGPALSTDTQYF. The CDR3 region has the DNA TGCGCCAGCAGCCAAGGCCCCGCGCTCAGCACAGATACGCAGTATTTT.

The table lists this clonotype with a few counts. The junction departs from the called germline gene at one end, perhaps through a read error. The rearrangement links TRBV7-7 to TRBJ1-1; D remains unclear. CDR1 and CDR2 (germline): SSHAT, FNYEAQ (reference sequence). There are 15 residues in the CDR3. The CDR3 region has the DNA TGTGCTAGCAGCTTAGCGACCACGGGGTTGACTGAAGCTTTCTTT. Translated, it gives CASSLATTGLTEAFF.

In nucleotides, the CDR3 is TGCGCCAGCAGGTGGCGGGGGGGCTTGAGGGCCGGGGAGCTGTTTTTT. Its protein is CASRWRGGLRAGELFF. The gene calls are TRBV4-1 and TRBJ2-2, with 9 bases matching TRBD2. J gave up 6 bases and V 6 bases, and 11 bases lay outside the gene matches. Germline-derived CDR1 and CDR2 are MGHRA and YSYEKL. The CDR3 spans 16 residues.

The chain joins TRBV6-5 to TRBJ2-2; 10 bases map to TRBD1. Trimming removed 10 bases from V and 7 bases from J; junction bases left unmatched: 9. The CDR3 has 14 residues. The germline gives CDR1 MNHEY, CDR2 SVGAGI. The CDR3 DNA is TGTGCCACTAGAGACAGGGGGCTTGTCGGGGAGCTGTTTTTT. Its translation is CATRDRGLVGELFF.

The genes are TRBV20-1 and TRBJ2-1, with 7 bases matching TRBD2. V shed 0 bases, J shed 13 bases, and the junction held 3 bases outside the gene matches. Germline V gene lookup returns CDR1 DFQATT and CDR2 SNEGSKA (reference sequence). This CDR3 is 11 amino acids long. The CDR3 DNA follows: TGCAGTGCTAGAGATGGGAGGGGACAGTTCTTC. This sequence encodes CSARDGRGQFF.

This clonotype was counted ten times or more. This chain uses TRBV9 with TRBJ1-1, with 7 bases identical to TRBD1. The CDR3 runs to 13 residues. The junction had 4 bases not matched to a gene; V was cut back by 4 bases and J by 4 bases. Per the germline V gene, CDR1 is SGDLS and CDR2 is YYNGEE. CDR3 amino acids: CASSFRTGTEAFF. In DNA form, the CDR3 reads TGTGCCAGCAGCTTCCGGACAGGCACTGAAGCTTTCTTT.

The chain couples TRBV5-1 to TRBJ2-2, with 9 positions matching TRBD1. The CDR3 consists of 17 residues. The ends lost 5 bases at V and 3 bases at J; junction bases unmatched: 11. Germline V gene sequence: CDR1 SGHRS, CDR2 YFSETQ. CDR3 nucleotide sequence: TGCGCCAGCAGGTACAGGGGGCCCACTACCTACACCGGGGAGCTGTTTTTT. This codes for CASRYRGPTTYTGELFF.

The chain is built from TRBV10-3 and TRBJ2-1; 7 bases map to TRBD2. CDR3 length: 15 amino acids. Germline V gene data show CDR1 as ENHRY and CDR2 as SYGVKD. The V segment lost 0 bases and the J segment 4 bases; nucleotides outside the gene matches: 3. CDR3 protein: CAISESGGLYNEQFF. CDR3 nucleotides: TGTGCCATCAGTGAGTCTGGGGGACTATACAATGAGCAGTTCTTC.

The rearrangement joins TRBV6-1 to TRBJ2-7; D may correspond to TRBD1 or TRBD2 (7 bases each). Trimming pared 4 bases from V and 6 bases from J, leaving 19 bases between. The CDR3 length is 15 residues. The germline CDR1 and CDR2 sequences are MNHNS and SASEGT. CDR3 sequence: CASSAWDSGGGEQYV. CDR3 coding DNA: TGTGCCAGCAGTGCCTGGGACAGTGGGGGGGGCGAGCAGTACGTC.

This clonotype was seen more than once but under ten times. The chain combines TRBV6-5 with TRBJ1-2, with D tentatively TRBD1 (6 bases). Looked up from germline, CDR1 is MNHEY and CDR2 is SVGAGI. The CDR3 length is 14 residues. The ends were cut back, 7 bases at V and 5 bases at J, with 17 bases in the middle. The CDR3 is CASTQTRGGYGYTF. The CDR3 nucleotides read TGTGCCAGCACCCAAACCAGGGGTGGGTATGGCTACACCTTC.

The CDR3 here is CASSQRDRSSTEQFF. As DNA, the CDR3 is TGTGCCAGCAGCCAACGGGACAGGTCAAGTACTGAGCAGTTCTTC. The chain couples TRBV6-2 or TRBV6-3 to TRBJ2-1, with TRBD1 matching over 8 bases. The CDR3 has 15 residues. J was trimmed by 9 bases and V by 6 bases; bases with no gene match: 13. Germline CDR1 is MNHEY and CDR2 is SVGEGT.

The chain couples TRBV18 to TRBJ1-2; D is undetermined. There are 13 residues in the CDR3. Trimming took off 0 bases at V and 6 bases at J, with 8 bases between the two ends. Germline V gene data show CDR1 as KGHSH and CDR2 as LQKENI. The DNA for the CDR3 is TGTGCCAGCTCACCACCGCAGGTTAATGGCTACACCTTC. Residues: CASSPPQVNGYTF.

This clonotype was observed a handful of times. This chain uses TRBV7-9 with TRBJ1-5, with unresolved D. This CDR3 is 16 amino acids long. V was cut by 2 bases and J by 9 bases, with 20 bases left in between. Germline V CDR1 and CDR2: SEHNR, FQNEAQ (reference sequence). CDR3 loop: CASSLPRNRRARPQHF. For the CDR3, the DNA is TGTGCCAGCAGCTTACCCCGGAATCGGAGGGCCCGGCCCCAGCATTTT.

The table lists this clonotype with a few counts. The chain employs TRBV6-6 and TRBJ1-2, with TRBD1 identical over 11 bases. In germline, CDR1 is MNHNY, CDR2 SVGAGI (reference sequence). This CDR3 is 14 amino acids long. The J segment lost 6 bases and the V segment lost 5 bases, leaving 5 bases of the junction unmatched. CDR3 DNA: TGTGCCAGCAGTCTGGACAGGGGGCAGGATGGCTACACCTTC. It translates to CASSLDRGQDGYTF.

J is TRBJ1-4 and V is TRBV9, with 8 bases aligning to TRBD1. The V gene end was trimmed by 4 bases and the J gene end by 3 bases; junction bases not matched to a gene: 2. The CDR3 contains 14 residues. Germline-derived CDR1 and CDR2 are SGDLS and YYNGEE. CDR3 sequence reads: CASSNRGSNEKLFF. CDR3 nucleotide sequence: TGTGCCAGCAGCAACAGGGGGTCTAATGAAAAACTGTTTTTT. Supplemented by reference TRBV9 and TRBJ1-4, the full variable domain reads DSGVTQTPKHLITATGQRVTLRCSPRSGDLSVYWYQQSLDQGLQFLIQYYNGEERAKGNILERFSAQQFPDLHSELNLSSLELGDSALYFCASSNRGSNEKLFFGSGTQLSVL.